This TCR beta chain was captured in a study of blood T cell repertoires in COVID-19. Here immunoSEQ multiplex PCR was the method, and the copy in TCRdb shows in-frame clones only, minus some. Among hundreds of thousands of clones listed, approximately 88% were seen once. V gave up 5 bases and J gave up 7 bases; unmatched junction bases: 20. The CDR3 length is 17 residues. Germline lookup yields CDR1 SGHAT and CDR2 FQNNGV. This clonotype was sampled from a woman younger than 45 with COVID-19, enrolled during active disease. Sequenced input: peripheral blood. The chain employs TRBV11-2 and TRBJ2-7; 7 bases match TRBD1. The DNA for the CDR3 is TGTGCCAGCAGCCAATTCAAGGGACAGAACAATTGGGGTGAGCAGTACTTC. This encodes CASSQFKGQNNWGEQYF.